The 21 T cell receptor beta chains given below trace back to one sample, sequenced in a study of CD8+CD57+ T cells in acquired aplastic anemia. Template material for TCR beta VDJ and CDR3 profiling consisted of genomic DNA. TCRdb reprocessed the reads with MiXCR, giving one entry per CDR3 protein. Among 90,000 to 120,000 distinct CDR3 sequences listed, 51% were seen once. Sequencing input: sorted CD4+, CD8+, or CD8+CD57+ T cells (not recorded which) from PBMCs. The receptor set was obtained from a human donor in good health, serving as a control.

This clonotype was observed a handful of times. This sequence joins TRBV2 and TRBJ2-3; the match to TRBD2 covers 10 bases. With 6 bases clipped from V and 4 bases from J, the junction kept 7 bases outside the gene matches. This CDR3 comprises 15 residues. CDR1 is SNHLY, CDR2 FYNNEI, per germline. CDR3 in DNA: TGTGCCAGCAGGCGCAGCGGGGGGGGGGCAGATACGCAGTATTTT. Translation gives CASRRSGGGADTQYF.

The J gene is TRBJ2-7, the V gene TRBV7-2; perhaps TRBD2 as D (6 bases). The length of the CDR3 is 11 residues. V lost 7 bases and J lost 11, with 15 bases in between. Germline V gene data show CDR1 as SGHTA and CDR2 as FQGNSA. The CDR3 loop is CASNGGTGEYF. Here the CDR3 DNA reads TGTGCCAGCAATGGAGGGACCGGGGAGTACTTC.

This chain uses TRBV2 with TRBJ1-2; D possibly corresponds to TRBD1 (6 bases). Trimming took off 6 bases at V and 7 bases at J, with 15 bases between the two ends. The CDR3 sequence is 13 residues long. Germline values: CDR1 SNHLY, CDR2 FYNNEI. The CDR3 is CASREQGSGGYTF. The CDR3 DNA follows: TGTGCCAGCAGAGAACAGGGATCCGGTGGCTACACCTTC.

In this sample, this clonotype turned up a few times. This chain uses TRBV27 with TRBJ2-7; TRBD2 aligns across 11 bases. The CDR3 has 19 residues. CDR1 and CDR2 from the germline V gene are MNHEY and SMNVEV (reference sequence). V shed 8 bases, J shed 2 bases, and the junction held 20 bases outside the gene matches. CDR3 amino acids: CASCTYREYSGGAPYEQYF. CDR3 coding DNA: TGTGCCAGCTGTACCTACAGGGAATATAGCGGGGGGGCCCCCTACGAGCAGTACTTC.

The chain uses TRBV24-1 and TRBJ2-1, with D tentatively TRBD1 (5 bases). The V gene lost 7 bases and the J gene lost 8 bases, with 14 bases spanning the gap. This CDR3 region has 13 residues. Per germline, CDR1 KGHDR and CDR2 SFDVKD. CDR3 coding DNA: TGTGCCACCAGCTGGACGGAAGGGGATGAGCAGTTCTTC. Translation: CATSWTEGDEQFF.

This clonotype has just a few counts. This sequence joins TRBV29-1 and TRBJ1-5; a weak D match, TRBD1 (6 bases). V was clipped by 4 bases and J by 2 bases, with 12 bases between them. The CDR3 spans 14 residues. Germline CDR1 SQVTM, CDR2 ANQGSEA. CDR3 nucleotides: TGCAGCGTTGCCATGGCAGGGGGCAATCAGCCCCAGCATTTT. Its protein is CSVAMAGGNQPQHF.

This chain joins TRBV11-2 and TRBJ2-1, with 9 bases lining up with TRBD2. Unmatched junction bases numbered 3, after V lost 4 bases and J lost 5 bases. Germline CDR1 and CDR2: SGHAT and FQNNGV. This CDR3 has 14 residues. The DNA of the CDR3 is TGTGCCAGCAGCTGGACTAGCGAAAACAATGAGCAGTTCTTC. This gives the protein CASSWTSENNEQFF.

This chain joins TRBV20-1 and TRBJ1-2; D not resolved. The V gene lost 8 bases and the J gene lost 4 bases, with 8 bases spanning the gap. Germline CDR1 reads DFQATT; CDR2 reads SNEGSKA (reference sequence). The CDR3 consists of 10 residues. The CDR3 DNA is TGCAGTTTATCAGTCTATGGCTACACCTTC. The encoded protein is CSLSVYGYTF.

The rearrangement uses TRBV15 and TRBJ1-2; D gene ambiguous. The CDR3 length is 12 residues. The germline V and J ends were trimmed by 5 bases and 7 bases, with 11 bases remaining between them. Germline CDR1 is LNHNV and CDR2 is YYDKDF (reference sequence). The CDR3 is CATSVRTGGYTF. CDR3 DNA: TGTGCCACCAGCGTGAGGACCGGTGGCTACACCTTC.

The chain uses TRBV10-3 and TRBJ2-7; TRBD2 aligns across 15 bases. Germline V gene lookup returns CDR1 ENHRY and CDR2 SYGVKD. Trimming took 8 bases from V and 4 from J; bases not matched to a gene: 12. The CDR3 totals 17 residues. This chain's CDR3 is CAIGTWTSGRAGYEQYF. The CDR3 region has the DNA TGTGCCATCGGCACGTGGACTAGCGGGAGGGCCGGTTACGAGCAGTACTTC.

This clonotype was seen only a few times. The rearrangement uses TRBV7-9 and TRBJ2-5; D unclear. CDR3 size: 14 residues. V dropped 5 bases and J dropped 2 bases, with 12 bases sitting between them. In germline, CDR1 is SEHNR, CDR2 FQNEAQ (reference sequence). CDR3 sequence (DNA): TGTGCCAGCAGCCGCACGATGGGGCAAGAGACCCAGTACTTC. This encodes CASSRTMGQETQYF.

Many counts were recorded for this clonotype. This chain links TRBV6-5 with TRBJ1-1; a possible D gene is TRBD1 (5 bases). The germline V gene has CDR1 MNHEY and CDR2 SVGAGI. The CDR3 totals 13 residues. Deletions cut 5 bases from V and 3 bases from J, with 10 bases between. CDR3 protein: CASSPLGDTEAFF. The DNA of the CDR3 is TGTGCCAGCAGTCCCCTAGGGGACACTGAAGCTTTCTTT.

This clonotype was seen only a few times. The V and J genes are TRBV2 and TRBJ1-2; the D gene is possibly TRBD1 (5 bases). There are 12 residues in the CDR3. Germline V gene lookup returns CDR1 SNHLY and CDR2 FYNNEI. Trimming took 2 bases from V and 8 from J, leaving 9 bases between them. The CDR3 reads CASSERGLGYTF. In nucleotides, the CDR3 is TGTGCCAGCAGTGAAAGGGGACTGGGCTACACCTTC.

The chain employs TRBV19 and TRBJ2-1; no firm D call. The CDR3 sequence is 14 residues long. Trimming took 1 base from V and 6 from J, leaving 10 bases between them. CDR1 and CDR2 from the germline V gene are LNHDA and SQIVND (reference sequence). CDR3 DNA: TGTGCCAGTAGTATAGCGGCCCTCAGCAATGAGCAGTTCTTC. Amino acids: CASSIAALSNEQFF.

The chain links TRBV7-9 to TRBJ1-4, with a possible D match to TRBD1 (5 bases). The CDR3 covers 12 residues. Germline V gene data show CDR1 as SEHNR and CDR2 as FQNEAQ (reference sequence). V was pared by 5 bases and J by 5 bases, with 6 bases between. The CDR3, as DNA: TGTGCCAGCAGCGGGGGAAATGAAAAACTGTTTTTT. Translating gives CASSGGNEKLFF.

V is TRBV25-1 and J is TRBJ2-3, with TRBD2 matching 10 bases. J gave up 3 bases and V 4 bases, and 7 bases lay outside the gene matches. CDR1 and CDR2 (germline): MGHDK, SYGVNS. The length of the CDR3 is 16 residues. The CDR3 sequence: CASSALAGEGTDTQYF. The CDR3 DNA is TGTGCCAGCAGTGCCCTAGCGGGAGAGGGTACAGATACGCAGTATTTT.

This clonotype was found many times. The rearrangement joins TRBV5-5 to TRBJ1-2; D call uncertain. Trimming took 0 bases from V and 4 from J, leaving 7 bases between them. This CDR3 has 13 amino acids. From germline, CDR1 is SGHKS and CDR2 YYEKEE (reference sequence). CDR3 sequence (DNA): TGTGCCAGCAGCTTGGACCGGTCCTATGGCTACACCTTC. It specifies CASSLDRSYGYTF.

This clonotype occurred many times. V usage is TRBV5-6 and J usage is TRBJ2-7, with 7 bases matching TRBD1. The CDR3 is 13 amino acids. CDR1 SGHDT and CDR2 YYEEEE come from the germline V gene. V trimming: 3 bases; J trimming: 13 bases; junction bases outside the gene matches: 13. DNA for the CDR3: TGTGCCAGCAGCTCAGACTTCGGGACAGAAAATTACTTC. Protein sequence: CASSSDFGTENYF.

The chain has TRBV15 and TRBJ2-5, with 10 bases fitting TRBD2. In germline, CDR1 is LNHNV, CDR2 YYDKDF (reference sequence). CDR3 length equals 14 residues. V was pared by 6 bases and J by 0 bases, with 1 base of the junction left unmatched. The DNA for the CDR3 is TGTGCCACCAGTCTAGCGGGGGACCAAGAGACCCAGTACTTC. The encoded protein is CATSLAGDQETQYF.

As to this clonotype: Relative to the germline gene, one junction end is altered; a read error may explain this. This chain uses TRBV29-1 with TRBJ1-2; D call uncertain. CDR1 is SQVTM and CDR2 is ANQGSEA in the germline V gene. This CDR3 comprises 14 residues. CDR3 in amino acids: CSVEDRLGYYGCTF. CDR3 nucleotides: TGCAGCGTTGAAGATCGGTTGGGATACTATGGCTGCACCTTC.

The rearrangement uses TRBV19 and TRBJ1-1; D is possibly TRBD1 (5 bases). V shed 7 bases and J shed 0 bases, with 9 bases lying between them. The CDR3 has 13 residues. Looked up from germline, CDR1 is LNHDA and CDR2 is SQIVND (reference sequence). The CDR3: CASMAGLNTEAFF. CDR3 nucleotides: TGTGCCAGTATGGCAGGGTTGAACACTGAAGCTTTCTTT.